Following are 2 T cell receptor beta chains from one sample sequenced in a study of cytomegalovirus exposure and HLA in healthy donors. Primers: 60 Vbeta forward and 13 Jbeta reverse. The method was immunoSEQ multiplex PCR; TCRdb's version includes in-frame clones alone and lacks a portion of them. The table gives just over 150,000 clones; the top ten clones make up approximately 2% of it. The specimen was PBMCs. The source is a young man in good health and CMV-seronegative.

This chain links TRBV25-1 with TRBJ1-5; 8 bases fit TRBD1. Trimming at V came to 3 bases and at J to 4 bases, leaving 5 bases not matched to a gene. Germline V gene data show CDR1 as MGHDK and CDR2 as SYGVNS. CDR3 length equals 15 residues. DNA for the CDR3: TGTGCCAGCAGTGATTCAGACAGGGGTAATCAGCCCCAGCATTTT. The encoded protein is CASSDSDRGNQPQHF.

The gene calls are TRBV30 and TRBJ2-7, with D hard to call. The CDR3 contains 13 residues. V was pared by 4 bases and J by 0 bases, with 10 bases between. The germline V gene has CDR1 GTSNPN and CDR2 SVGIG (reference sequence). The CDR3 here is CAWMGVSSYEQYF. In DNA form, the CDR3 reads TGTGCCTGGATGGGCGTTAGCTCCTACGAGCAGTACTTC.